This T cell receptor (beta chain) comes out of a study of blood T cell repertoires in COVID-19. Profiled with immunoSEQ multiplex PCR; TCRdb holds only in-frame clones, not every one. The sample lists a few hundred thousand clones; approximately 84% were seen once. Germline CDR1 SNHLY, CDR2 FYNNEI. This CDR3 is built from 13 residues. The V gene end was trimmed by 4 bases and the J gene end by 16 bases; junction bases not matched to a gene: 13. The rearrangement joins TRBV2 to TRBJ2-4, with 7 nucleotides matching TRBD1. Sequenced sample: PBMCs or T cells enriched from blood (not recorded which). The source is a woman aged 25 to 39 who had recovered from COVID-19. The CDR3 coding sequence is TGTGCCAGCAGTGGAGGACCGGGACAGAGTTACTACTTC. It codes for CASSGGPGQSYYF. The variable domain in full, with the rest retrieved from reference TRBV2 and TRBJ2-4, is EPEVTQTPSHQVTQMGQEVILRCVPISNHLYFYWYRQILGQKVEFLVSFYNNEISEKSEIFDDQFSVERPDGSNFTLKIRSTKLEDSAMYFCASSGGPGQSYYFGAGTRLSVL.